This TCR beta chain was sequenced for a study of control samples from healthy donors and cancer patients. The repertoire was sequenced with immunoSEQ multiplex PCR; TCRdb's copy has only in-frame clones and lacks some. The table lists fewer than 45,000 clones, around 90% of them singletons. The clonotype was recovered from a middle-aged woman with head and neck cancer. What was sequenced was PBMCs.

The CDR3 loop reads CASSLNRLHGVSYEQYF. CDR3 coding DNA: TGTGCCAGCAGCTTAAACAGGCTCCACGGGGTATCCTACGAGCAGTACTTC. V gene TRBV11-2 combines with J gene TRBJ2-7; D could derive from TRBD1 or TRBD2 (5 bases each). CDR3 length: 17 amino acids. Germline loops: CDR1 SGHAT, CDR2 FQNNGV. V was pared by 2 bases and J by 1 base, with 18 bases between.